This T cell receptor (beta chain) was recorded in a study of blood T cell repertoires in COVID-19. Germline values: CDR1 SNHLY, CDR2 FYNNEI. The CDR3 sequence is 17 residues long. V shed 7 bases and J 2 bases; nucleotides not matched to a gene: 13. TCRdb's table, derived via immunoSEQ multiplex PCR, lists solely in-frame clones and lacks some. The sample lists around 280,000 clones; under 90% were seen once. The receptor comes from a woman aged 40-49 years who had recovered from COVID-19. Sequenced material: PBMCs or T cells enriched from blood (not recorded which). The chain links TRBV2 to TRBJ1-2; 10 bases fit TRBD1. The CDR3 spells CASIGGTGAYPNYGYTF. CDR3 bases: TGTGCCAGCATAGGGGGGACAGGGGCATATCCGAACTATGGCTACACCTTC.